These T cell receptor beta chains were read from a single sample in a study of cytomegalovirus exposure and HLA in healthy donors. Generated by immunoSEQ multiplex PCR, the TCRdb table keeps only in-frame clones and is missing some. This sample yields approximately 99,000 clones, of which approximately 94% are seen a single time; 0.67% belongs to the top ten. Sequencing was carried out using PBMCs. The receptors come from a woman aged 18 to 35 in good health and CMV-seronegative. Both conserved end residues are part of each CDR3. A D gene is named only where the DNA matches it firmly. Clone size is stated in some rows and not others, as once, few, many or a class when expanded.

.,TRBV10-3,.,TRBJ1-1,TGTGCCATCAGTGAAGGCGGCGGGAACACTGAAGCTTTCTTT,CAISEGGGNTEAFF
TRBD2,TRBV7-2,.,TRBJ2-7,TGTGCCAGCAGCTCCATGCTTAGCGGGGGGCTATACGAGCAGTACTTC,CASSSMLSGGLYEQYF
TRBD1,TRBV6-5,.,TRBJ1-2,TGTGCCAGCAGACAGGGGACCCCTAACTATGGCTACACCTTC,CASRQGTPNYGYTF
.,TRBV7-9,.,TRBJ1-4,TGTGCCAGTCGCGCCCGGGCAACTAATGAAAAACTGTTTTTT,CASRARATNEKLFF
.,TRBV2,.,TRBJ2-5,TGTGCCAGCAGCGAAGGGACTGTCCAGGAGACCCAGTACTTC,CASSEGTVQETQYF
.,TRBV6-5,.,TRBJ2-7,TGTGCCAGCAGTCCCGGCGGGACGGAGCTCTACGAGCAGTACTTC,CASSPGGTELYEQYF
.,TRBV2,.,TRBJ2-7,TGTGCCAGCAGTCTCCAGGACAAGCAGTACTTC,CASSLQDKQYF
TRBD2,TRBV4-1,.,TRBJ2-3,TGCGCCAGCAGCCACCAGCGGGGTATAACGACAGATACGCAGTATTTT,CASSHQRGITTDTQYF
.,TRBV11-2,.,TRBJ2-1,TGTGCCAGCAGCTTAGACAGGAACAATGAGCAGTTCTTC,CASSLDRNNEQFF
TRBD1,TRBV7-9,.,TRBJ1-2,TGTGCCAGCAGCCCGAGACAGGGTGAAGATGGCTACACCTTC,CASSPRQGEDGYTF
.,TRBV4-1,.,TRBJ1-1,TGCGCCAGCAGCCAACCCTCCTCGGGTGAAGCTTTCTTT,CASSQPSSGEAFF
.,TRBV14,.,TRBJ1-6,TGTGCCAGCAGCCAAGGGTCAGGGCTAGGATCACCCCTCCACTTT,CASSQGSGLGSPLHF
.,TRBV14,.,TRBJ1-1,TGTGCCAGCAGCCATGCAGGGATCACTGAAGCTTTCTTT,CASSHAGITEAFF
TRBD2,TRBV7-9,.,TRBJ2-1,TGTGCCAGCAGCTCCCCCCAGGGCGGGGGGATGGAGCAGTTCTTC,CASSSPQGGGMEQFF
.,TRBV5-4,.,TRBJ1-2,TGTGCCAGCAGCCGCAGGGGCGGCTACACCTTC,CASSRRGGYTF
.,TRBV11-1,once,TRBJ1-2,TGTGCCAGCAGCGGGGCTGTTAGAGCGAACTATGGCTACACCTTC,CASSGAVRANYGYTF
.,TRBV5-1,.,TRBJ2-7,TGCGCCAGCAGCCGCATTAAGGACAGCCCGAAGGCCTACGAGCAGTACTTC,CASSRIKDSPKAYEQYF
.,TRBV7-8,.,TRBJ1-1,TGTGCCAGCAGCATAGGCGGGACGACGGGAGAGGCTTTCTTT,CASSIGGTTGEAFF
.,TRBV6-6,.,TRBJ1-5,TGTGCCAGCAGTTACGACAGGTCCAATCAGCCCCAGCATTTT,CASSYDRSNQPQHF
.,TRBV1,.,TRBJ2-1,TGCACCGGGAGGGGAGAAAAAGAGCAGTTCTTC,CTGRGEKEQFF
.,TRBV7-8,.,TRBJ2-1,TGTGCCAGCAGCCCCCAGCGAGGCGTCTACAATGAGCAGTTCTTC,CASSPQRGVYNEQFF
TRBD1,TRBV27,.,TRBJ2-7,TGTGCCAGCAGTAGGGGACAGGGACTCTACGAGCAGTACTTC,CASSRGQGLYEQYF
TRBD2,TRBV7-2,.,TRBJ2-1,TGTGCCAGTGAATATAGCGGGGGGGCCTACAATGAGCAGTTCTTC,CASEYSGGAYNEQFF
TRBD2,TRBV7-9,.,TRBJ2-5,TGTGCCAGCAGCTTTAGTCCTAGCGGGGTATACCAAGAGACCCAGTACTTC,CASSFSPSGVYQETQYF
TRBD1,TRBV6-5,.,TRBJ1-2,TGTGCCAGCAGTTACTCGGTCAGGGGGCTCCGCTATGGCTACACCTTC,CASSYSVRGLRYGYTF
TRBD1,TRBV6-5,.,TRBJ1-1,TGTGCCAGCAGTGGACGACAGGGAGGGAACACTGAAGCTTTCTTT,CASSGRQGGNTEAFF
.,TRBV15,.,TRBJ1-1,TGTGCCACGAAGGGGACTACGAACACTGAAGCTTTCTTT,CATKGTTNTEAFF
TRBD1,TRBV28,.,TRBJ1-5,TGTGCCAGCAGTTTAGAGGACAGGCGCAATCAGCCCCAGCATTTT,CASSLEDRRNQPQHF
.,TRBV7-9,.,TRBJ1-1,TGTGCCAGCAGCTCTCATCGACGGGCGGGGGTTGCTGAAGCTTTCTTT,CASSSHRRAGVAEAFF
TRBD2,TRBV27,.,TRBJ2-1,TGTGCCAGCAGTTTAGGCGGGGGTAACAACAATGAGCAGTTCTTC,CASSLGGGNNNEQFF
TRBD1,TRBV28,.,TRBJ1-2,TGTGCCAGCAACAAGGACAGGGCTCGTGGCTACACCTTC,CASNKDRARGYTF
TRBD2,TRBV27,.,TRBJ2-7,TGTGCCAGCAGCAAAGCGGGGGGGATCTCCTACGAGCAGTACTTC,CASSKAGGISYEQYF
TRBD1,TRBV19,few,TRBJ1-4,TGTGCCAGTAGGGTACAGGGGTCGGGCGAAAAACTGTTTTTT,CASRVQGSGEKLFF
.,TRBV10-3,.,TRBJ2-7,TGTGCCATCAGGACGTCAGGGTCCTACGAGCAGTACTTC,CAIRTSGSYEQYF